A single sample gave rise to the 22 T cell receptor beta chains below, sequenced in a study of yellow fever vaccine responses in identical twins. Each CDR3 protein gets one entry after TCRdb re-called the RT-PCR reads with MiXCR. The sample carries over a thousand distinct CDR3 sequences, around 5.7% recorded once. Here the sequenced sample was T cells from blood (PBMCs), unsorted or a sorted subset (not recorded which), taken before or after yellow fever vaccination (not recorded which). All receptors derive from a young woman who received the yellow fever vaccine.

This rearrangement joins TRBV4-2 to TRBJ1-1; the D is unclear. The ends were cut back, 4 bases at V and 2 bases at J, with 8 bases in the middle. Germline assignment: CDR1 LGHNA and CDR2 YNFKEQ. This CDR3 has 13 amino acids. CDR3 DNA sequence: TGTGCCAGCAGCCCCGAAATCAACACTGAAGCTTTCTTT. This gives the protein CASSPEINTEAFF.

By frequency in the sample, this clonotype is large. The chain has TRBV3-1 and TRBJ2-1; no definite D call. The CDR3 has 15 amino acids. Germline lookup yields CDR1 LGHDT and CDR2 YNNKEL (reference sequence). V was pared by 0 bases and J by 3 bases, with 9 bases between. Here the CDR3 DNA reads TGTGCCAGCAGCCAAGATCCAGCGAACTACAATGAGCAGTTCTTC. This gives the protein CASSQDPANYNEQFF.

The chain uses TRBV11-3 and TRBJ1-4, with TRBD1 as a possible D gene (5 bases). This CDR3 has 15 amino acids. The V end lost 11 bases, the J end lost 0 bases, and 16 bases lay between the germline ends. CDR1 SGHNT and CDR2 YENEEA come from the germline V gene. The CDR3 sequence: CADPGDDATNEKLFF. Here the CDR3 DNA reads TGTGCCGACCCTGGGGACGACGCAACTAATGAAAAACTGTTTTTT.

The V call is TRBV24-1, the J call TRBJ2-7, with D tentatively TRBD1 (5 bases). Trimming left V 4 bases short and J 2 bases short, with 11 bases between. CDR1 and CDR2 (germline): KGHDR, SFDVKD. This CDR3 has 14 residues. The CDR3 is CATSDPDRAYEQYF. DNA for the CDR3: TGTGCCACCAGTGACCCCGACAGAGCCTACGAGCAGTACTTC.

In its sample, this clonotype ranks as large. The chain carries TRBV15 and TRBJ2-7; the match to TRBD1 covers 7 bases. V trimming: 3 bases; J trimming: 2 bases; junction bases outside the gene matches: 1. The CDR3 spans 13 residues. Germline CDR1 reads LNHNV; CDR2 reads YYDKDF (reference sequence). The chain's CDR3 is CATSSGQAYEQYF. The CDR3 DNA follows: TGTGCCACCAGCAGCGGACAGGCCTACGAGCAGTACTTC.

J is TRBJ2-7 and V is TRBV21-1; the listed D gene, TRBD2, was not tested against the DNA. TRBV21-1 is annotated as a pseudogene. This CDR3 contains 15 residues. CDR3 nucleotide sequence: TGTGCCAGCAGCAAACATTCCGCTGGTCATCCCGAGCAGTACTTC. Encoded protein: CASSKHSAGHPEQYF.

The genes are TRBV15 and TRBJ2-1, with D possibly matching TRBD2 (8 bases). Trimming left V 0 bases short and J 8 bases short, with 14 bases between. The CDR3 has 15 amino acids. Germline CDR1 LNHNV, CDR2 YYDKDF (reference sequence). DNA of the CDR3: TGTGCCACCAGCAGAGATTCGGGAGGGGGCGATGAGCAGTTCTTC. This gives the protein CATSRDSGGGDEQFF.

The chain's CDR3 is CASSQDSRGSYNEQFF. Here the CDR3 DNA reads TGCGCCAGCAGCCAAGATTCGAGGGGATCCTACAATGAGCAGTTCTTC. The chain carries TRBV4-3 and TRBJ2-1; D tentatively fits TRBD1 or TRBD2 (5 bases each). Trimming pared 0 bases from V and 1 base from J, leaving 10 bases between. Germline assignment: CDR1 LGHNA and CDR2 YSLEER. This CDR3 region has 16 residues.

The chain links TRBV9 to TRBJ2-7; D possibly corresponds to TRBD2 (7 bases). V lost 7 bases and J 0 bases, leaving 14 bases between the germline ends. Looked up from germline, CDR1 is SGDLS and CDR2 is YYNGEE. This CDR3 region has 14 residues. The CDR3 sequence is CASGKGGDSYEQYF. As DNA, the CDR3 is TGTGCCAGCGGCAAAGGGGGGGACTCCTACGAGCAGTACTTC. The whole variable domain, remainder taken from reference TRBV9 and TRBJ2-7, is DSGVTQTPKHLITATGQRVTLRCSPRSGDLSVYWYQQSLDQGLQFLIQYYNGEERAKGNILERFSAQQFPDLHSELNLSSLELGDSALYFCASGKGGDSYEQYFGPGTRLTVT.

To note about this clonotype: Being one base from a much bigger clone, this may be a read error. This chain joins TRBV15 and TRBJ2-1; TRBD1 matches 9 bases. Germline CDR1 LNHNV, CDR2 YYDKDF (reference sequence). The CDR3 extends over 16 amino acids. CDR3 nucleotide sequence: TGTGCCACCAGCAGAGACCAACCGGGACAGGGAGGTGAGCATTTCTTC. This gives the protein CATSRDQPGQGGEHFF.

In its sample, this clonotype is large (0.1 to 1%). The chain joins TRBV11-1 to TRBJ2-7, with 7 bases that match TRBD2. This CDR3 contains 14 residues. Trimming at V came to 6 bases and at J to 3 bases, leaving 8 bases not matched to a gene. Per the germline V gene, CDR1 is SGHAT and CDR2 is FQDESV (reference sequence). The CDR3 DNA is TGTGCCAGCAGTCCGCCCAGCGGGGACTACGAGCAGTACTTC. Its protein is CASSPPSGDYEQYF.

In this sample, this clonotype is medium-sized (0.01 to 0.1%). This chain's CDR3 is CATSRTGGFNEQYF. The CDR3 DNA sequence: TGTGCCACCAGCAGAACGGGGGGGTTCAACGAGCAGTACTTC. This chain uses TRBV15 with TRBJ2-7; 8 bases line up with TRBD2. Trimming took 2 bases from V and 5 from J; bases not matched to a gene: 5. This CDR3 contains 14 residues. Germline lookup yields CDR1 LNHNV and CDR2 YYDKDF (reference sequence).

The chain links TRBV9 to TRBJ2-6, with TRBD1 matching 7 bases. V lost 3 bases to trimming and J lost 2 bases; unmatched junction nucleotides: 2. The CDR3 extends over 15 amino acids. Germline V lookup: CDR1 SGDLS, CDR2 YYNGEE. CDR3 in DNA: TGTGCCAGCAGCGAAGGGACAGCTGGGGCCAACGTCCTGACTTTC. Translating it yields CASSEGTAGANVLTF.

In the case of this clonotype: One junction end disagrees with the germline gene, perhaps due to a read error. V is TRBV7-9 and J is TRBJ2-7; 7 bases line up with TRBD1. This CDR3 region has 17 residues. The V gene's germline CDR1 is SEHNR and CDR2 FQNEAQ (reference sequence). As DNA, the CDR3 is TGTGCCAGCAGCTTAGAGGCGGTAGGGGGCACATTCTACGATCAGTACTTC. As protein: CASSLEAVGGTFYDQYF.

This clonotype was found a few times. In DNA form, the CDR3 reads TGTGCCAGCAGCTTAACCCAAAGTGGGGGACATGAGCAGTTCTTC. Translation: CASSLTQSGGHEQFF. This chain joins TRBV7-3 and TRBJ2-1, with D possibly being TRBD1 or TRBD2 (5 bases each). Per the germline V gene, CDR1 is SGHTA and CDR2 is FQGTGA. Between the trimmed V and J ends, which lost 0 bases and 8 bases, there was a span of 14 bases. The CDR3 is 15 amino acids.

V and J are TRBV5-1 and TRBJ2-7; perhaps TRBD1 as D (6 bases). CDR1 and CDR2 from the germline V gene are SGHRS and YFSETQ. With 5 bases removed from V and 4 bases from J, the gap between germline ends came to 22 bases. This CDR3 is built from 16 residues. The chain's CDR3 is CASSSDLQGTLYEQYF. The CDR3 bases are TGCGCCAGCAGTTCCGATCTACAGGGTACCCTTTACGAGCAGTACTTC.

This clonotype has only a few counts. CDR3 DNA: TGTGCCAGCAGTGAATCTGGGAACTCACCCCTCCACTTT. Its protein is CASSESGNSPLHF. The rearrangement links TRBV2 to TRBJ1-6; no reliable D call. In germline, CDR1 is SNHLY, CDR2 FYNNEI. CDR3 size: 13 residues. Trimming took off 2 bases at V and 10 bases at J, with 9 bases between the two ends. The full variable domain, with the rest looked up from reference TRBV2 and TRBJ1-6, is EPEVTQTPSHQVTQMGQEVILRCVPISNHLYFYWYRQILGQKVEFLVSFYNNEISEKSEIFDDQFSVERPDGSNFTLKIRSTKLEDSAMYFCASSESGNSPLHFGNGTRLTVT.

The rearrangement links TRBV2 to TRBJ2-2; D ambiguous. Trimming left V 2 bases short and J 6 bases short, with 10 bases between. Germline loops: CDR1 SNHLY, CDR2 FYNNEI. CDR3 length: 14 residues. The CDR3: CASSEYIHSGELFF. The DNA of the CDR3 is TGTGCCAGCAGTGAATACATTCACTCCGGGGAGCTGTTTTTT.

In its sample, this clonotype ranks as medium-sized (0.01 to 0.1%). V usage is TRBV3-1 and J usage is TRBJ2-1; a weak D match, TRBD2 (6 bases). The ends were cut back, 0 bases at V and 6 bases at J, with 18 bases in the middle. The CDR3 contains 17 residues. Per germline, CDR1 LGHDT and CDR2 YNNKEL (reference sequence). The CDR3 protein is CASSQESGPRPLNEQFF. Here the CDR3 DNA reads TGTGCCAGCAGCCAAGAAAGCGGGCCTCGGCCCCTCAATGAGCAGTTCTTC.

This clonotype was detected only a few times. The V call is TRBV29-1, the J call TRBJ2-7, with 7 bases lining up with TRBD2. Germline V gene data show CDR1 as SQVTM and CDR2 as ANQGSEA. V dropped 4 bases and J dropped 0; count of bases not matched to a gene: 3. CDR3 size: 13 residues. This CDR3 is CSVGGGVSYEQYF. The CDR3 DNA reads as TGCAGCGTTGGCGGGGGAGTCTCCTACGAGCAGTACTTC.

CDR3 sequence: CASSGSIWTGMNTEAFF. The CDR3 coding sequence is TGTGCCAGCAGCGGGAGTATCTGGACCGGGATGAACACTGAAGCTTTCTTT. This chain connects TRBV9 to TRBJ1-1; no definite D call. There are 17 residues in the CDR3. Germline values: CDR1 SGDLS, CDR2 YYNGEE. Trimming removed 3 bases from V and 0 bases from J, with 18 bases in between.

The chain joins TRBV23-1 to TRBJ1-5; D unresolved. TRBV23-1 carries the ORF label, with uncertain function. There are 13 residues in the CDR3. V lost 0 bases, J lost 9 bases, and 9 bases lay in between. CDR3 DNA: TGCGCCAGCAGTCAATCAGTTTTGGGGCCCCAGCATTTT. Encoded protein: CASSQSVLGPQHF.